This TCR beta chain was profiled in a study of shared clonotypes between healthy human individuals. Trimming took 4 bases from V and 0 from J, leaving 7 bases between them. This CDR3 is built from 13 residues. CDR1 is SQVTM, CDR2 ANQGSEA, per germline. TCRdb's copy holds only in-frame clones and misses some; the assay was immunoSEQ multiplex PCR. Among some 2,400,000 clones listed, roughly 95% were seen once. J is TRBJ2-1 and V is TRBV29-1, with D uncertain. This clonotype was sampled from a man aged 18 to 29 in good health. Material for sequencing was naive CD4+ T cells sorted from blood. Stated subset: CD45RA+ positively selected. Here the CDR3 DNA reads TGCAGCGTTGGATTGGGCTCCTACAATGAGCAGTTCTTC. Translating it yields CSVGLGSYNEQFF.